The rows below give T cell receptor beta chains drawn from one sample of a study of blood T cell repertoires in COVID-19. Method: immunoSEQ multiplex PCR; TCRdb's copy keeps in-frame clones and lacks some. The repertoire holds over 85,000 clones, with around 86% as singletons. The sample consisted of peripheral blood. The receptor source for this set is a middle-aged man with acute or convalescent COVID-19. Each CDR3 is given with its conserved first and last residue.

V gene | CDR3 length | CDR3 protein
TRBV19 | 14 | CASSNGADQSTQYF
TRBV4-3 | 13 | CASSQDEVREQYF
TRBV28 | 13 | CASSTRDNQPQHF
TRBV10-3 | 19 | CAISEGLAGAALDTDTQYF
TRBV11-2 | 17 | CASSWGTSGVSYNEQFF
TRBV18 | 12 | CASSSTGYEQYF
TRBV4-1 | 17 | CASSQRWESFSGNTIYF
TRBV4-1 | 17 | CASSQVTGDYSNQPQHF
TRBV19 | 17 | CASSIGGRHPPGQPQHF
TRBV7-9 | 16 | CASSQTSGGSTDTQYF
TRBV6-5 | 13 | CASTTSGADTQYF
TRBV9 | 14 | CASSGENSGNTIYF
TRBV7-6 | 15 | CASSAMGLEDNEQFF
TRBV11-3 | 13 | CASSVQGTDTQYF
TRBV30 | 16 | CAWSVPIAGGDSEQFF
TRBV3-1/TRBV3-2 | 17 | CASSPTGTGGSGQPQHF
TRBV12-3/TRBV12-4 | 13 | CASSVYRNTEAFF
TRBV5-1 | 14 | CASSLGPTGSEAFF
TRBV4-1 | 22 | CASSQEWGGPHGGGLTPGELFF
TRBV10-3 | 18 | CAISETSGGATSTDTQYF
TRBV15 | 16 | CATSSPSGSSYNEQFF
TRBV18 | 17 | CASSSTGLMDLNTEAFF
TRBV11-3 | 14 | CASSTRPRADTQYF
TRBV6-2/TRBV6-3 | 15 | CASSLTGQGFWPQHF
TRBV6-5 | 12 | CASSYAGSGYTF
TRBV19 | 15 | CASSRIQLPNEKLFF
TRBV5-6 | 12 | CASSPQGEGYTF
TRBV6-5 | 14 | CASSYSRVGYEQYF